The present TCR beta chain was sequenced within a study of T-cell memory formation after mild COVID-19. Worth noting for this clonotype: Antigen: not known.

TCRdb ran MiXCR on the 5' RACE reads and lists one entry per CDR3 protein. The data hold hundreds of thousands of distinct CDR3 sequences, with roughly a quarter observed a single time. The CDR3 extends over 14 amino acids. Trimming left V 7 bases short and J 0 bases short, with 10 bases between. Germline V gene sequence: CDR1 LGHDT, CDR2 YNNKEL (reference sequence). Study results and limitations: There was no confirmation that second-wave clones peaking on day 37 were SARS-CoV-2 specific.

This chain connects TRBV3-1 to TRBJ1-3; unclear D gene. The sample taken for sequencing was PBMCs or a T cell subset sorted from them (not recorded which). This receptor was obtained from an adult woman who had mild COVID-19 (a few samples of this study predate the infection). Cell type and time point are not known. The CDR3 spells CASTLLNSGNTIYF. The DNA for the CDR3 is TGTGCCAGCACCCTATTAAACTCTGGAAACACCATATATTTT.